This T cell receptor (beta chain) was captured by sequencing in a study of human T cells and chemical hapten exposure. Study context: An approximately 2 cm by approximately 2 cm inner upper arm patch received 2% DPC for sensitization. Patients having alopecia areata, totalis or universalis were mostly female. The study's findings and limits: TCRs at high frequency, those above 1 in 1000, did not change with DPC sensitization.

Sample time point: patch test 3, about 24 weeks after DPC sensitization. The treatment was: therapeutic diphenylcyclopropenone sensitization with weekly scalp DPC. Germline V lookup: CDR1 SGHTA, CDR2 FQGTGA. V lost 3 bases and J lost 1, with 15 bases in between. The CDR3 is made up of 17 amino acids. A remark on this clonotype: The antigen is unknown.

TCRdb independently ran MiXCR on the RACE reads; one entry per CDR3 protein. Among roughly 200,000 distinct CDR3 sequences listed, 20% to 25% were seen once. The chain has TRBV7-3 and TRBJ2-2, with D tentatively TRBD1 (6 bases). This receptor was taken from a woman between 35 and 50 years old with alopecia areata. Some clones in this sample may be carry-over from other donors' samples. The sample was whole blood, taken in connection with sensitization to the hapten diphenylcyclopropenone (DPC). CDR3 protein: CASSFRPGQENTGELFF. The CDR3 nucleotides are TGTGCCAGCAGCTTTCGTCCGGGACAAGAGAACACCGGGGAGCTGTTTTTT.